The 11 T cell receptor beta chains listed next were all sequenced from one sample in a study of T cells in Graves' hyperthyroidism and ophthalmopathy. TCR beta CDR3 regions were amplified from RNA. First-round RT-PCR of the TCR CDR3 relied on the HTBI primer set. TCRdb fed the multiplex PCR reads into MiXCR, producing one record per CDR3 protein. Found here are hundreds of thousands of distinct CDR3 sequences, roughly 25% of them singletons; the top ten hold around four fifths. Sequenced: blood. The receptor set was obtained from a man in his fifties with Graves' hyperthyroidism.

The chain recombines TRBV6-1 with TRBJ2-1; D is ambiguous. CDR3 size: 16 residues. Looked up from germline, CDR1 is MNHNS and CDR2 is SASEGT. V was trimmed by 6 bases and J by 5 bases, leaving 20 bases between them. The CDR3 DNA reads as TGTGCCAGCAGCCCCCCCCTCGAGGTTGTCGACAATGAGCAGTTCTTC. Protein: CASSPPLEVVDNEQFF.

The chain links TRBV7-9 to TRBJ2-2, with 12 bases identical to TRBD2. Per the germline V gene, CDR1 is SEHNR and CDR2 is FQNEAQ (reference sequence). This CDR3 has 16 amino acids. V shed 5 bases and J 5 bases; nucleotides not matched to a gene: 6. The CDR3 is CASSPTSGRSTGELFF. DNA of the CDR3: TGTGCCAGCAGCCCGACTAGCGGGAGATCAACCGGGGAGCTGTTTTTT.

The chain recombines TRBV19 with TRBJ2-5; TRBD2 matches 13 bases. The CDR3 is made up of 16 amino acids. With 5 bases clipped from V and 5 bases from J, the junction kept 8 bases outside the gene matches. Germline V gene sequence: CDR1 LNHDA, CDR2 SQIVND (reference sequence). The CDR3 DNA reads as TGTGCCAGTAGTTCCTGGACTAGCGGGGGTGGGGAGACCCAGTACTTC. Amino acids: CASSSWTSGGGETQYF.

The chain uses TRBV7-2 and TRBJ2-1; 7 nucleotides agree with TRBD2. Looked up from germline, CDR1 is SGHTA and CDR2 is FQGNSA. The ends lost 6 bases at V and 1 base at J; junction bases unmatched: 9. This CDR3 comprises 16 residues. CDR3 bases: TGTGCCAGCAGGTCTACACTAGCGCCGTCCTACAATGAGCAGTTCTTC. Residues: CASRSTLAPSYNEQFF.

The sample holds many counts of this clonotype. The rearrangement links TRBV11-3 to TRBJ1-1; D gene uncertain. Germline V gene lookup returns CDR1 SGHNT and CDR2 YENEEA. The V end lost 2 bases, the J end lost 7 bases, and 11 bases lay between the germline ends. The CDR3 spans 13 residues. The CDR3 DNA sequence: TGTGCCAGCAGCTTATCGGCGAAGGATGAAGCTTTCTTT. Amino acids: CASSLSAKDEAFF.

There are a few counts of this clonotype. The chain combines TRBV3-1 with TRBJ1-4; TRBD1 agrees at 8 bases. This CDR3 has 14 residues. CDR1 and CDR2 from the germline V gene are LGHDT and YNNKEL (reference sequence). J gave up 7 bases and V 6 bases, and 7 bases lay outside the gene matches. The CDR3 reads CASRLGQGSEKLFF. The CDR3 coding sequence is TGTGCCAGCAGACTAGGACAGGGCAGTGAAAAACTGTTTTTT. Full variable domain (missing parts from reference TRBV3-1 and TRBJ1-4): DTAVSQTPKYLVTQMGNDKSIKCEQNLGHDTMYWYKQDSKKFLKIMFSYNNKELIINETVPNRFSPKSPDKAHLNLHINSLELGDSAVYFCASRLGQGSEKLFFGSGTQLSVL.

This clonotype was picked up many times. The chain has TRBV27 and TRBJ2-7; 8 bases are a match to TRBD1. CDR3 size: 13 residues. Germline-derived CDR1 and CDR2 are MNHEY and SMNVEV (reference sequence). V lost 6 bases and J lost 3; bases outside the gene matches: 4. CDR3: CASRRTGNYEQYF. The DNA for the CDR3 is TGTGCCAGCAGACGGACAGGGAACTACGAGCAGTACTTC.

Comment on this clonotype: The final CDR3 position lacks the conserved phenylalanine or tryptophan, pointing to a likely read error. CDR3 protein: CSVVSRGDYEQYL. CDR3 DNA sequence: TGCAGCGTTGTCAGCAGGGGAGACTACGAGCAGTACCTC. The rearrangement joins TRBV29-1 to TRBJ2-7; D is possibly TRBD1 (6 bases). V shed 4 bases and J shed 3 bases, with 13 bases lying between them. The CDR3 totals 13 residues. Germline assignment: CDR1 SQVTM and CDR2 ANQGSEA.

Comments on this clonotype: A single base separates this from a much larger clone, so it may be a read error. The V and J genes are TRBV18 and TRBJ2-5; 7 bases line up with TRBD1. With 6 bases clipped from V and 1 base from J, the junction kept 8 bases outside the gene matches. Per the germline V gene, CDR1 is KGHSH and CDR2 is LQKENI. The CDR3 runs 15 residues. The DNA for the CDR3 is TGTGCCAGCTCGAACTGGGGACAGCTCCAAGAGACCCAGTACTTC. This translates into CASSNWGQLQETQYF.

This clonotype was detected a few times. The rearrangement links TRBV4-1 to TRBJ2-1; no clear D. Germline assignment: CDR1 MGHRA and CDR2 YSYEKL. V lost 0 bases and J lost 2, with 8 bases in between. CDR3 size: 15 residues. DNA for the CDR3: TGCGCCAGCAGCCAAGAGGTAACGGCCTACAATGAGCAGTTCTTC. It translates to CASSQEVTAYNEQFF.

In this sample, this clonotype turned up a few times. This chain uses TRBV7-9 with TRBJ2-7, with 7 bases matching TRBD2. V was clipped by 1 base and J by 3 bases; unmatched bases: 6. The CDR3 sequence is 15 residues long. Germline V gives CDR1 SEHNR, CDR2 FQNEAQ (reference sequence). The CDR3 coding sequence is TGTGCCAGCAGCTTAGGGGAGGGCCTTTTCTACGAGCAGTACTTC. Translating gives CASSLGEGLFYEQYF.